The entry that follows covers one TCR beta chain sequence. Losses at the gene ends were 6 bases for V and 4 bases for J; bases not matched to a gene: 18. CDR1 is MDHEN, CDR2 SYDVKM, per germline. The CDR3 is 18 residues long. In the original processing: From reference gene primer amplification, estimates of nucleated cell counts were derived. This table comes from immunoSEQ multiplex PCR, and its TCRdb copy is limited to in-frame clones, with some not included. The V and J calls and clone size come from that table; D and trimming were worked out from the DNA. The table shows about 310,000 clones, with roughly 86% occurring only once. This record comes from a study of blood T cell repertoires in COVID-19. This study enrolled people aged roughly 18 to 100 from approximately 25 US geographic areas. Donors in Cohort 3 who had recovered were those with two negative PCRs, healthcare professional clearance, or resolution of their symptoms.

This TCR was sampled from a young woman who had recovered from COVID-19. Sequenced: PBMCs or T cells enriched from blood (not recorded which). This chain uses TRBV28 with TRBJ1-1; 9 bases map to TRBD1. CDR3 region: CASSDVRGQGVRGTEAFF. CDR3 coding DNA: TGTGCCAGCAGCGACGTTAGGGGACAGGGTGTAAGAGGCACTGAAGCTTTCTTT.